This TCR beta chain was obtained from a study of spatial heterogeneity in lung cancer. Study-level information: Alpha-chain detections were consistently fewer than beta-chain detections among the sequences.

Time point here: sample taken at primary tumor resection. Every cDNA TCR molecule received its own unique molecular identifier. MiXCR was run by TCRdb on the 5' RACE reads, yielding one entry per CDR3 protein. The sample gives under 20,000 distinct CDR3 sequences, roughly 5% of which show up once; 9% to 12% is in the top ten. Study findings and constraints: Higher tumor mutation counts went along with higher counts of expanded intratumoral alpha and beta TCRs.

This clonotype occurred many times. As yet, its antigen is unknown. This beta chain was picked up by a library intended for alpha chains and is off target, so its count carries little meaning. The sequence derives from a female donor with early-stage non-small cell lung cancer. This specimen was lung tumor tissue, taken at surgery.

CDR3 bases: TGTGCCAGCAGCTTGTTGGACGGGCCGGGGGAGCAGTACTTC. Protein: CASSLLDGPGEQYF. The chain uses TRBV5-4 and TRBJ2-7, with D tentatively TRBD2 (5 bases). The germline gives CDR1 SGHNT, CDR2 YYREEE (reference sequence). V lost 1 base and J lost 7, with 15 bases in between. There are 14 residues in the CDR3.